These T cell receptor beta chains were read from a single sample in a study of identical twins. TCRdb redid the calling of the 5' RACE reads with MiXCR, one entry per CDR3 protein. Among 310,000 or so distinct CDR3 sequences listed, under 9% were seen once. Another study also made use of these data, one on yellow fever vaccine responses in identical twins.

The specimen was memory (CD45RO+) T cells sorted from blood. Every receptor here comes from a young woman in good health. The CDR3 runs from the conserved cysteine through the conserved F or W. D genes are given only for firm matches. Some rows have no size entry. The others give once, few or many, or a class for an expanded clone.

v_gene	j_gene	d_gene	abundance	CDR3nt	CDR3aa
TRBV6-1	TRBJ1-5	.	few	TGTGCCAGCAGTGTCCGGGACAACCATAGCAATCAGCCCCAGCATTTT	CASSVRDNHSNQPQHF
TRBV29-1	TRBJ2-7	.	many	TGCAGCGTAACCGGGACTTACGAGCAGTACTTC	CSVTGTYEQYF
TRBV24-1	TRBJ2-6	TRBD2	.	TGTGCCACCGCTAGCGGGGTTGGGGCCAACGTCCTGACTTTC	CATASGVGANVLTF
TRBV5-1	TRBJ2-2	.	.	TGCGCCAGCAGCTTGAGCCTTAGCGAGATGAACACCGGGGAGCTGTTTTTT	CASSLSLSEMNTGELFF
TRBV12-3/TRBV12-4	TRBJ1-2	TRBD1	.	TGTGCCAGCAGTCCAAACAGGGGGTACAACTATGGCTACACCTTC	CASSPNRGYNYGYTF
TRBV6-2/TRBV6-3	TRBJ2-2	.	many	TGTGCCAGCAGTGGACTTTACAACACCGGGGAGCTGTTTTTT	CASSGLYNTGELFF
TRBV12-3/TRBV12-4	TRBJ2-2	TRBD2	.	TGTGCCAGCCATTTGCGGGGCGGGGGCACCGGGGAGCTGTTTTTT	CASHLRGGGTGELFF
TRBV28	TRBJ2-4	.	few	TGTGCCAGCAGTTATGAGGGGCGCCGGCGACTAGCCAAAAACATTCAGTACTTC	CASSYEGRRRLAKNIQYF
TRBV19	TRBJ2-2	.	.	TGTGCCAGTAGTACTCCTTTTACCGCGGGGCTGTTTTTT	CASSTPFTAGLFF
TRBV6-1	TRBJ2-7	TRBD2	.	TGTGCCACTAGACTAGCGGGAGAGCAGTACTTC	CATRLAGEQYF
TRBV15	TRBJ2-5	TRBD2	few	TGTGCCACCAGCAGAGATGTTAGCGGGGGGCATGAGACCCAGTACTTC	CATSRDVSGGHETQYF
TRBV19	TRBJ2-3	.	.	TGTGCCAGTAGTACTTTTTTCAGGGCAGTTATTAGCACAGATACGCAGTATTTT	CASSTFFRAVISTDTQYF
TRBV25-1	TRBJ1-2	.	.	TGTGCCAGCAGTGACCCCAGGAGTGCAAGCAATGGCTACACCTTC	CASSDPRSASNGYTF
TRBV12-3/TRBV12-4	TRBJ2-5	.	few	TGTGCCAGCAGTTTAAACAGTGGGGAGTCCCAGTACTTC	CASSLNSGESQYF
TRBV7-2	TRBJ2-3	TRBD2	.	TGTGCCAGCAGCTTAAATAGCGGGATCACAGATACGCAGTATTTT	CASSLNSGITDTQYF
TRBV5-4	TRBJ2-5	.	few	TGTGCCAGCAGCTTTGGTGGTCCAGGGGCAGAGACCCAGTACTTC	CASSFGGPGAETQYF
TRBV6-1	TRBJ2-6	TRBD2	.	TGTGCCAGCAGGGCTAGCGGGATGGGCTCTGGGGCCAACGTCCTGACTTTC	CASRASGMGSGANVLTF
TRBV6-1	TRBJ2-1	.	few	TGTGCCAGCAGTGAAAGGTATGGAGGGTACAATGAGCAGTTCTTC	CASSERYGGYNEQFF
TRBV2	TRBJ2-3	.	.	TGTGCCAGCAGTGAGGGATTTAGCACAGATACGCAGTATTTT	CASSEGFSTDTQYF
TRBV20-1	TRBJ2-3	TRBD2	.	TGCAGTGCAACCCGACTAGCGGGTACAGATACGCAGTATTTT	CSATRLAGTDTQYF
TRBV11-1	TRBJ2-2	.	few	TGTGCCAGCAGCTTAGCCGGGCTAGCGAACACCGGGGAGCTGTTTTTT	CASSLAGLANTGELFF
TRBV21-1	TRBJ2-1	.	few	TGTGCCAGCAGCAAAGCGCGGGCTGGAAATGAGCAGTTCTTC	CASSKARAGNEQFF
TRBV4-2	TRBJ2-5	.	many	TGTGCCAGCAGCCCGGTTAAGGGGGAGACCCAGTACTTC	CASSPVKGETQYF
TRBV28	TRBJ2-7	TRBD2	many	TGTGCCAGCAGTTCTCCGGGACTAGCAAACGAGCAGTACTTC	CASSSPGLANEQYF
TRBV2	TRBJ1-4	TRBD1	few	TGTGCCAGCAGTGAAGAAGGGGGCCAAGGACTTCGGAATGAAAAACTGTTTTTT	CASSEEGGQGLRNEKLFF
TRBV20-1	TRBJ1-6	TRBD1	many	TGCAGTGCCAAACAGGGGTCCGACTTAAATTCACCCCTCCACTTT	CSAKQGSDLNSPLHF
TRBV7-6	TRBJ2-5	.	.	TGTGCCAGCAGCTTAGATCGGCGGGGAGAGTACTTC	CASSLDRRGEYF
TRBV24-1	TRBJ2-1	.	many	TGTGCCACCAGTGATTCGGGACTTCTCTACAATGAGCAGTTCTTC	CATSDSGLLYNEQFF
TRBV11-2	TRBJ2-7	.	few	TGTGCCAGCAGCTTAGGAGGGTTCGAGCAGTACTTC	CASSLGGFEQYF
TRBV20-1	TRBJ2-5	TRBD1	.	TGCAGTGCCCGGACAGGGCGGCCCGAAGAGACCCAGTACTTC	CSARTGRPEETQYF
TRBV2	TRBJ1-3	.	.	TGTGCCAGCACACCGGGAACCTCTGGAAACACCATATATTTT	CASTPGTSGNTIYF
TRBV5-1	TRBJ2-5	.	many	TGCGCCAGCAGCTTAGGGAACGGTGAACAAGAGACCCAGTACTTC	CASSLGNGEQETQYF
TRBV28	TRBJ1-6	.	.	TGTGCCACCAGCGGGGCTTGGAATTCACCCCTCCACTTT	CATSGAWNSPLHF
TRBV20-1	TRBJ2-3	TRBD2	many	TGCAGTGCTAGAGTCCCTAGCGGCCGCACAGATACGCAGTATTTT	CSARVPSGRTDTQYF
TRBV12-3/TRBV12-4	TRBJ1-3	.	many	TGTGCCAGCAGTTTTCCCCAGGCTGGAAACACCATATATTTT	CASSFPQAGNTIYF
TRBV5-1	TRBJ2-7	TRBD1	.	TGCGCCAGCAGCGCGGGACAGGGAACCTACGAGCAGTACTTC	CASSAGQGTYEQYF
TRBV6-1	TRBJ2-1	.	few	TGTGCCAGCAGTACCCAGGGTACCCAGTACAATGAGCAGTTCTTC	CASSTQGTQYNEQFF
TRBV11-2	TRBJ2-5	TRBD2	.	TGTGCCAGCAGCTTCAGCGGGGGGGGACAAGAGACCCAGTACTTC	CASSFSGGGQETQYF
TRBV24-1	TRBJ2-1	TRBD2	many	TGTGCCACCAGTGACCCGGGACTAGCCCACAATGAGCAGTTCTTC	CATSDPGLAHNEQFF
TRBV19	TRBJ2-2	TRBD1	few	TGTGCCAGTAGTATCTTGACAGGGTCGGGCACCGGGGAGCTGTTTTTT	CASSILTGSGTGELFF
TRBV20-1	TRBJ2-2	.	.	TGCAGTGCTAAAGCGCTTGGGGCTGGCACCGGGGAGCTGTTTTTT	CSAKALGAGTGELFF
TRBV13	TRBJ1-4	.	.	TGTGCCAGCAGCTTAGAGGGCAAACTGTTTTTT	CASSLEGKLFF
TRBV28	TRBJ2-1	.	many	TGTGCCAGCAGCACCAAATTCGGCTACAATGAGCAGTTCTTC	CASSTKFGYNEQFF
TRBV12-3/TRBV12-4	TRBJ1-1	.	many	TGTGCCAGCAGGACCTATGGGACCGGACAGACGAACACTGAAGCTTTCTTT	CASRTYGTGQTNTEAFF
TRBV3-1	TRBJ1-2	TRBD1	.	TGTGCCAGCAGCCAAGATAAAGGGGGCAGTGGCTACACCTTC	CASSQDKGGSGYTF
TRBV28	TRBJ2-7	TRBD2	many	TGTGCCAGCAACACCGGGACTAGCGCATACGAGCAGTACTTC	CASNTGTSAYEQYF
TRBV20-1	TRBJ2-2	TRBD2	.	TGCAGTGCGCGCGGGAGTCCCGGGGAGCTGTTTTTT	CSARGSPGELFF
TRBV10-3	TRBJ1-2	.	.	TGTGCCATCAGCCTTGACACCCGGACGGCTCCCTCTGGCTACACCTTC	CAISLDTRTAPSGYTF
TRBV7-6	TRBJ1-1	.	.	TGTGCCAGCAGCTTAGAGACATTGAACACTGAAGCTTTCTTT	CASSLETLNTEAFF
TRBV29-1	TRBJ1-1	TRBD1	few	TGCAGCGTTGTGACAGGGGGCACTGAAGCTTTCTTT	CSVVTGGTEAFF
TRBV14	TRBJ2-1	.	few	TGTGCCAGCAGCCAAGATCGGGCGAGCTCCTACAATGAGCAGTTCTTC	CASSQDRASSYNEQFF
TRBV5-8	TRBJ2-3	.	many	TGTGCCAGCAGCTTGGGACACCTCGGCACAGATACGCAGTATTTT	CASSLGHLGTDTQYF
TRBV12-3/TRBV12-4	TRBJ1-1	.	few	TGTGCCAGCAGCCTACTAAAGGCTGAAGCTTTCTTT	CASSLLKAEAFF